This T cell receptor beta chain originates from a study of technical replicates of blood from several donors. The assay was immunoSEQ multiplex PCR, and TCRdb's table has in-frame clones only and misses some. The sample lists just over 95,000 clones, under 97% seen once, with about 0.23% in the top ten. This TCR derives from a human donor in good health. Sequenced: T cells isolated from PBMCs.

The CDR3 DNA follows: TGTGCCAGCAGCTTGGATCACGCGGGATGGGGCCCTATGAACACTGAAGCTTTCTTT. Translation: CASSLDHAGWGPMNTEAFF. The V and J genes are TRBV5-6 and TRBJ1-1; a possible D gene is TRBD1 (5 bases). Germline-derived CDR1 and CDR2 are SGHDT and YYEEEE. Trimming removed 0 bases from V and 0 bases from J, with 21 bases in between. The CDR3 spans 19 residues. The complete variable domain, with remaining parts taken from reference TRBV5-6 and TRBJ1-1, reads DAGVTQSPTHLIKTRGQQVTLRCSPKSGHDTVSWYQQALGQGPQFIFQYYEEEERQRGNFPDRFSGHQFPNYSSELNVNALLLGDSALYLCASSLDHAGWGPMNTEAFFGQGTRLTVV.